One sample yielded the 31 T cell receptor beta chains listed below, sequenced in a study of long-term antiretroviral therapy in people with HIV. Researchers ran immunoSEQ v3.0 at survey level. TCRdb's copy holds only in-frame clones and misses some; the assay was immunoSEQ multiplex PCR. The data contain 15,000 or so clones, 80% to 90% of them singletons. This specimen consisted of unsorted PBMCs, obtained approximately 2.3 years before starting antiretroviral therapy. Receptors were obtained from a woman aged 25 to 45 with HIV.

The genes are TRBV4-3 and TRBJ1-3; possible D gene TRBD1, 6 bases. The CDR3 contains 16 residues. V lost 0 bases to trimming and J lost 4 bases, with 13 bases between them. Looked up from germline, CDR1 is LGHNA and CDR2 is YSLEER. The CDR3 protein is CASSQDFGDRGNTIYF. The CDR3 nucleotides are TGCGCCAGCAGCCAAGATTTCGGCGACAGGGGAAACACCATATATTTT.

The rearrangement joins TRBV4-3 to TRBJ2-2; 8 bases match TRBD1. CDR1 LGHNA and CDR2 YSLEER come from the germline V gene. J was trimmed by 7 bases and V by 0 bases; bases with no gene match: 7. CDR3 length equals 16 residues. This chain's CDR3 is CASSQDWDRSIGELFF. In nucleotides, the CDR3 is TGCGCCAGCAGCCAAGATTGGGACAGGAGTATCGGGGAGCTGTTTTTT.

The gene calls are TRBV30 and TRBJ1-6; D gene ambiguous. Germline-derived CDR1 and CDR2 are GTSNPN and SVGIG (reference sequence). The CDR3 has 15 amino acids. V dropped 0 bases and J dropped 10 bases, with 16 bases sitting between them. This CDR3 reads CAWSVRSGLGSPLHF. The CDR3 DNA sequence: TGTGCCTGGAGTGTACGGAGTGGGTTGGGGTCACCCCTCCACTTT. Based on the CDR3 plus reference TRBV30 and TRBJ1-6, the full variable domain is SQTIHQWPATLVQPVGSPLSLECTVEGTSNPNLYWYRQAAGRGLQLLFYSVGIGQISSEVPQNLSASRPQDRQFILSSKKLLLSDSGFYLCAWSVRSGLGSPLHFGNGTRLTVT.

The chain has TRBV30 and TRBJ2-3; 9 positions agree with TRBD1. This CDR3 comprises 17 residues. CDR1 and CDR2 (germline): GTSNPN, SVGIG (reference sequence). Trimming removed 1 base from V and 5 bases from J; junction bases left unmatched: 13. The CDR3 is CAWSALSNRGPGDTQYF. The CDR3 nucleotides read TGTGCCTGGAGTGCTCTTTCCAACAGGGGGCCAGGAGATACGCAGTATTTT.

The chain links TRBV25-1 to TRBJ1-2; D may be TRBD1 (5 bases). CDR1 is MGHDK, CDR2 SYGVNS, per germline. Trimming removed 1 base from V and 2 bases from J, with 17 bases in between. The CDR3 spans 17 residues. In DNA, the CDR3 is TGTGCCAGCAGTGAATTTGGGGCTGGCGGGGTAAACTATGGCTACACCTTC. Its translation: CASSEFGAGGVNYGYTF.

The J gene is TRBJ1-3, the V gene TRBV10-3; 9 positions agree with TRBD1. CDR3 length: 13 amino acids. Germline loops: CDR1 ENHRY, CDR2 SYGVKD. V shed 5 bases and J 8 bases; nucleotides not matched to a gene: 4. The CDR3 here is CAISPGQGHTIYF. As DNA, the CDR3 is TGTGCCATCAGTCCGGGACAGGGCCACACCATATATTTT.

This clone was picked up one time. CDR3 in amino acids: CASSVATRDGYTF. The CDR3 bases are TGTGCCAGCAGCGTAGCTACAAGGGATGGCTACACCTTC. This chain uses TRBV9 with TRBJ1-2; D unclear. V was pared by 0 bases and J by 6 bases, with 9 bases between. CDR3 length equals 13 residues. CDR1 and CDR2 from the germline V gene are SGDLS and YYNGEE.

The chain recombines TRBV9 with TRBJ2-4, with D uncertain. Germline loops: CDR1 SGDLS, CDR2 YYNGEE. CDR3 length: 14 residues. Trimming shortened V by 4 bases and J by 9 bases, and 17 bases separated the two germline ends. The CDR3 nucleotides read TGTGCCAGCAGCAAGAGAGCAGAGTTCGGCATTCAGTACTTC. Translation gives CASSKRAEFGIQYF.

The V gene is TRBV30, the J gene TRBJ1-1; TRBD1 matches at 7 bases. J was trimmed by 1 base and V by 5 bases; bases with no gene match: 4. The CDR3 totals 13 residues. Germline CDR1 and CDR2: GTSNPN and SVGIG (reference sequence). In DNA, the CDR3 is TGTGCCTGGCAGGGACAGCCGAACACTGAAGCTTTCTTT. Protein: CAWQGQPNTEAFF.

The chain joins TRBV6-6 to TRBJ2-2; 7 positions match TRBD1. The CDR3 has 15 amino acids. Losses at the gene ends were 5 bases for V and 5 bases for J; bases not matched to a gene: 8. Germline V gene sequence: CDR1 MNHNY, CDR2 SVGAGI (reference sequence). The CDR3 region has the DNA TGTGCCAGCAGTACAACAGGGGAATGGACCGGGGAGCTGTTTTTT. It yields the protein CASSTTGEWTGELFF.

The chain carries TRBV7-2 and TRBJ2-5; 8 bases are a match to TRBD2. The CDR3 runs to 16 residues. In germline, CDR1 is SGHTA, CDR2 FQGNSA. V dropped 5 bases and J dropped 3; count of bases not matched to a gene: 11. This CDR3 reads CASSPIAGRGKETQYF. For the CDR3, the DNA is TGTGCCAGCAGCCCCATAGCGGGGCGGGGAAAAGAGACCCAGTACTTC.

This chain connects TRBV2 to TRBJ2-5; 7 bases are a match to TRBD2. In germline, CDR1 is SNHLY, CDR2 FYNNEI. There are 15 residues in the CDR3. Germline trimming cut 6 bases from V and 0 bases from J; bases unmatched to any gene: 7. CDR3 coding DNA: TGTGCCAGCAGGACTAGCTCGGAGCACCAAGAGACCCAGTACTTC. It is translated as CASRTSSEHQETQYF. Full variable domain (remainder filled in from reference TRBV2 and TRBJ2-5): EPEVTQTPSHQVTQMGQEVILRCVPISNHLYFYWYRQILGQKVEFLVSFYNNEISEKSEIFDDQFSVERPDGSNFTLKIRSTKLEDSAMYFCASRTSSEHQETQYFGPGTRLLVL.

The chain uses TRBV6-1 and TRBJ2-3, with 9 nucleotides matching TRBD2. Germline V gives CDR1 MNHNS, CDR2 SASEGT. The CDR3 is made up of 18 amino acids. V lost 0 bases, J lost 6 bases, and 13 bases stayed unmatched. This chain's CDR3 is CASSEATIAGGTWDTQYF. CDR3 DNA: TGTGCCAGCAGTGAAGCGACCATTGCGGGGGGGACTTGGGATACGCAGTATTTT.

The rearrangement joins TRBV7-9 to TRBJ2-3; possibly TRBD2 for D (6 bases). Germline assignment: CDR1 SEHNR and CDR2 FQNEAQ (reference sequence). The CDR3 has 15 amino acids. The V and J ends lost 5 bases and 0 bases respectively, with 12 bases between them. The CDR3 spells CASSRFGGSTDTQYF. The CDR3 bases are TGTGCCAGCAGCAGATTCGGGGGTAGCACAGATACGCAGTATTTT.

The rearrangement links TRBV10-3 to TRBJ2-1, with a weak D call TRBD1 (5 bases). In germline, CDR1 is ENHRY, CDR2 SYGVKD. This CDR3 spans 16 amino acids. The ends were cut back, 0 bases at V and 5 bases at J, with 14 bases in the middle. Here the CDR3 DNA reads TGTGCCATCAGTGAGTCTGGACACTCCGTCCACAATGAGCAGTTCTTC. It codes for CAISESGHSVHNEQFF.

The chain carries TRBV4-3 and TRBJ2-3; the D call may be TRBD1 or TRBD2 (6 bases each). The CDR3 contains 17 residues. From germline, CDR1 is LGHNA and CDR2 YSLEER. V was trimmed by 0 bases and J by 8 bases, leaving 21 bases between them. As DNA, the CDR3 is TGCGCCAGCAGCCAAGAAAGATCGGGGGCTGGTGGAGGTACGCAGTATTTT. The encoded protein is CASSQERSGAGGGTQYF.

The rearrangement joins TRBV6-1 to TRBJ1-4; D remains ambiguous. The CDR3 runs to 13 residues. Germline V gene lookup returns CDR1 MNHNS and CDR2 SASEGT. Trimming pared 2 bases from V and 4 bases from J, leaving 5 bases between. CDR3 protein: CASSESLNEKLFF. For the CDR3, the DNA is TGTGCCAGCAGTGAATCACTTAATGAAAAACTGTTTTTT.

The chain recombines TRBV5-4 with TRBJ2-3; the match to TRBD2 covers 8 bases. The ends lost 5 bases at V and 1 base at J; junction bases unmatched: 12. Germline V CDR1 and CDR2: SGHNT, YYREEE (reference sequence). This CDR3 has 17 amino acids. In DNA form, the CDR3 reads TGTGCCAGCAGAAGCCTTTTAGCGGGGACCCGCACAGATACGCAGTATTTT. Amino acid sequence: CASRSLLAGTRTDTQYF.

The gene calls are TRBV4-1 and TRBJ2-3; 8 bases line up with TRBD1. V lost 3 bases and J lost 7; bases outside the gene matches: 12. CDR1 is MGHRA, CDR2 YSYEKL, per germline. The CDR3 length is 16 residues. For the CDR3, the DNA is TGCGCCAGCAGCCAGGTTCCGACAGGGGTAGGATATACGCAGTATTTT. Translated: CASSQVPTGVGYTQYF.

The chain employs TRBV7-9 and TRBJ1-6, with a tentative D call TRBD1 (5 bases). CDR1 and CDR2 from the germline V gene are SEHNR and FQNEAQ (reference sequence). This CDR3 region has 14 residues. Trimming removed 1 base at V and 8 bases at J, with 9 bases between. CDR3 coding DNA: TGTGCCAGCAGCTTAGAGGCCAGGGATTCACCCCTCCACTTT. Protein sequence: CASSLEARDSPLHF.

The chain has TRBV4-3 and TRBJ1-2; a possible D gene is TRBD1 (5 bases). The germline gives CDR1 LGHNA, CDR2 YSLEER. V lost 0 bases and J lost 6, with 17 bases in between. There are 16 residues in the CDR3. DNA for the CDR3: TGCGCCAGCAGCCAAGACTTGGGACGGCGGATACATGGCTACACCTTC. It translates to CASSQDLGRRIHGYTF.

This clone has a single count. This chain uses TRBV4-3 with TRBJ2-3; the match to TRBD2 covers 7 bases. This CDR3 is 15 amino acids long. The J segment lost 5 bases and the V segment lost 1 base, leaving 6 bases of the junction unmatched. Germline CDR1 is LGHNA and CDR2 is YSLEER. The CDR3 DNA is TGCGCCAGCAGCCAAGCAGCGGGGCGCGAAGATACGCAGTATTTT. Protein sequence: CASSQAAGREDTQYF.

The chain carries TRBV27 and TRBJ2-7; no definite D call. Between the trimmed V and J ends, which lost 1 base and 0 bases, there was a span of 13 bases. The CDR3 consists of 16 residues. The V gene's germline CDR1 is MNHEY and CDR2 SMNVEV (reference sequence). The CDR3 protein is CASSLLCRTHSYEQYF. In nucleotides, the CDR3 is TGTGCCAGCAGTTTATTGTGCAGGACCCACTCCTACGAGCAGTACTTC.

The chain combines TRBV5-8 with TRBJ1-2; the D is unclear. The germline gives CDR1 SGHTS, CDR2 YDEGEE. CDR3 length: 13 residues. The V end lost 0 bases, the J end lost 5 bases, and 8 bases lay between the germline ends. For the CDR3, the DNA is TGTGCCAGCAGCTTGGCGAATTTATATGGCTACACCTTC. It translates to CASSLANLYGYTF.

The chain links TRBV14 to TRBJ2-1; D perhaps matches TRBD2 (6 bases). The CDR3 is 15 residues long. Deletions cut 4 bases from V and 7 bases from J, with 17 bases between. The germline V gene has CDR1 SGHDN and CDR2 FVKESK. In DNA form, the CDR3 reads TGTGCCAGCAGCCGTAGCGGAGGAAAGGGAAATGAGCAGTTCTTC. Translating gives CASSRSGGKGNEQFF.

This clone was counted a few times. V gene TRBV28 combines with J gene TRBJ2-2; the D is unclear. The V gene's germline CDR1 is MDHEN and CDR2 SYDVKM. The V end lost 8 bases, the J end lost 3 bases, and 10 bases lay between the germline ends. The CDR3 is made up of 13 amino acids. The CDR3 loop reads CASGPIDTGELFF. In DNA form, the CDR3 reads TGTGCCAGCGGCCCAATAGACACCGGGGAGCTGTTTTTT.

The V gene is TRBV29-1, the J gene TRBJ1-1; TRBD1 agrees at 9 bases. The CDR3 has 12 residues. CDR1 is SQVTM, CDR2 ANQGSEA, per germline. Trimming cost V 6 bases and J 4 bases; bases outside gene matches: 3. The CDR3 bases are TGCAGCGTGGACAGGGGAGGCACTGAAGCTTTCTTT. Its translation is CSVDRGGTEAFF.

The chain carries TRBV6-5 and TRBJ1-5, with TRBD1 identical over 7 bases. Trimming at V came to 2 bases and at J to 1 base, leaving 2 bases not matched to a gene. This CDR3 is built from 15 residues. The germline V gene has CDR1 MNHEY and CDR2 SVGAGI. The CDR3 DNA follows: TGTGCCAGCAGTTACGACAGGGAAAGCAATCAGCCCCAGCATTTT. Amino acid sequence: CASSYDRESNQPQHF.

CDR3 nucleotides: TGTGCCAGCAGCTTACCCCAGGCAGAAGCTTTCTTT. Its protein product is CASSLPQAEAFF. The rearrangement joins TRBV7-2 to TRBJ1-1; no clear D gene. V lost 2 bases to trimming and J lost 8 bases, with 9 bases between them. Germline CDR1 is SGHTA and CDR2 is FQGNSA. The CDR3 has 12 residues. Based on the CDR3 plus reference TRBV7-2 and TRBJ1-1, the full variable domain is GAGVSQSPSNKVTEKGKDVELRCDPISGHTALYWYRQSLGQGLEFLIYFQGNSAPDKSGLPSDRFSAERTGGSVSTLTIQRTQQEDSAVYLCASSLPQAEAFFGQGTRLTVV.

The rearrangement links TRBV4-1 to TRBJ1-2; D remains ambiguous. CDR3 length equals 13 residues. The V end was cut by 2 bases, the J end by 8 bases, with 12 bases between. Germline CDR1 is MGHRA and CDR2 is YSYEKL. CDR3 nucleotides: TGCGCCAGCAGCCAAAATAAGATGGAGGGCTACACCTTC. Protein: CASSQNKMEGYTF.

This clone has just one count. The V gene is TRBV5-1, the J gene TRBJ2-3, with no clear D. The V end was cut by 2 bases, the J end by 1 base, with 2 bases between. This CDR3 is built from 12 residues. Germline V CDR1 and CDR2: SGHRS, YFSETQ. The CDR3 DNA follows: TGCGCCAGCAGCTTCGGCACAGATACGCAGTATTTT. Translation: CASSFGTDTQYF.